These T cell receptor beta chains were read from a single sample in a study of cytomegalovirus exposure and HLA in healthy donors. Assay used: immunoSEQ multiplex PCR; TCRdb lists only in-frame clones, some missing. Among approximately 160,000 clones listed, roughly 70% were seen once. The sample was PBMCs. Every receptor here comes from a woman aged 40 to 49 in good health and CMV-seropositive. Each CDR3 is given with its conserved first and last residue. The order of the fields is V gene, D gene, CDR3 length, clone size, J gene, CDR3 DNA, CDR3 protein. A D gene is named only where the DNA matches it firmly. A row's size may be missing; if present it is once, few, many or a size class.

TRBV4-1	NA	15	few	TRBJ1-1	TGCGCCAGCAGCCAAGAGGGTAAAAGGGGCACTGAAGCTTTCTTT	CASSQEGKRGTEAFF
TRBV7-3	TRBD2	18	NA	TRBJ2-1	TGTGCCAGCAGCTCGCCGGGGGGGGCGGGAGGTTCCTACAATGAGCAGTTCTTC	CASSSPGGAGGSYNEQFF
TRBV10-3	TRBD1	13	NA	TRBJ1-5	TGTGCCGTCCAACCGGACAGGGTTCAGCCCCAGCATTTT	CAVQPDRVQPQHF
TRBV6-5	TRBD1	15	once	TRBJ2-7	TGTGCCAGCAGTTACTCTCAGGGACAGATTTACGAGCAGTACTTC	CASSYSQGQIYEQYF
TRBV28	TRBD2	14	NA	TRBJ2-2	TGTGCCAGCGGTCGAGCGGGAGCCACCGGGGAGCTGTTTTTT	CASGRAGATGELFF
TRBV7-5	NA	12	NA	TRBJ1-5	TGTGTAGGGGGGGGAGAGGTTCAGCCCCAGCATTTT	CVGGGEVQPQHF
TRBV10-3	TRBD2	18	NA	TRBJ2-3	TGTGCCATCAGTGACCACAAGAGGCGCGGGGGACTCACAGATACGCAGTATTTT	CAISDHKRRGGLTDTQYF
TRBV7-2	TRBD2	15	NA	TRBJ2-7	TGTGCCAGCAGACTTGGACTAGCGGGGAGCTACGAGCAGTACTTC	CASRLGLAGSYEQYF
TRBV5-1	NA	13	NA	TRBJ2-1	TGCGCCAGCAGCTTGGAATCTTACAATGAGCAGTTCTTC	CASSLESYNEQFF
TRBV7-8	TRBD2	16	NA	TRBJ2-3	TGTGCCAGCAGCCCCCTAGCGGGAGGCAGCACAGATACGCAGTATTTT	CASSPLAGGSTDTQYF
TRBV4-1	TRBD1	16	few	TRBJ2-3	TGCGCCAGCAGCCAAACTTGGACAGGGGGGACAGATACGCAGTATTTT	CASSQTWTGGTDTQYF
TRBV6-5	NA	16	few	TRBJ2-7	TGTGCCAGCAGTTACTCATCGGCCCAGGGGTCCTACGAGCAGTACTTC	CASSYSSAQGSYEQYF
TRBV4-3	NA	15	NA	TRBJ2-1	TGCGCCAGCAGCCTCTCCCTTAGTCCCGGAGATGAGCAGTTCTTC	CASSLSLSPGDEQFF
TRBV28	TRBD1	15	NA	TRBJ1-1	TGTGCCAGCAGTCCGGGGACAGGGATGAACACTGAAGCTTTCTTT	CASSPGTGMNTEAFF
TRBV5-4	TRBD2	13	NA	TRBJ2-7	TGTGCCAGCAGCGCGGGGGGATACTACGAGCAGTACTTC	CASSAGGYYEQYF
TRBV4-2	NA	15	NA	TRBJ2-7	TGTGCCAGCAGCCAGGGGGCAGGGCGTAACGACGAGCAGTACTTC	CASSQGAGRNDEQYF
TRBV11-2	TRBD2	15	NA	TRBJ2-7	TGTGCCAGCAGCCAACCTAGCGGGGGACACTACGAGCAGTACTTC	CASSQPSGGHYEQYF
TRBV11-2	NA	14	NA	TRBJ2-1	TGTGCCAGCAGCTTCGGGGAATCTTACAATGAGCAGTTCTTC	CASSFGESYNEQFF
TRBV7-2	TRBD1	14	few	TRBJ2-5	TGTGCCAGCAGCCTCCAGGGGGCAGTCGAGACCCAGTACTTC	CASSLQGAVETQYF
TRBV7-2	TRBD1	14	few	TRBJ2-7	TGTGCCAGCAGCTTGGGACAGGGGCTAGGTGAGCAGTACTTC	CASSLGQGLGEQYF
TRBV18	NA	15	NA	TRBJ1-2	TGTGCCAGCTCACCCCGTGCGGGGGAAGGAGATGGCTACACCTTC	CASSPRAGEGDGYTF
TRBV7-6	NA	17	NA	TRBJ2-1	TGTGCCAGCAGCCCCCTTTATCAAGGAGGTGGATACAATGAGCAGTTCTTC	CASSPLYQGGGYNEQFF
TRBV13	TRBD1	14	NA	TRBJ1-2	TGTGCCAGCAGCGCAACCTGGGACAGCTATGGCTACACCTTC	CASSATWDSYGYTF
TRBV29-1	TRBD2	12	NA	TRBJ2-1	TGCAGCGCGAGTAGCGGGAACAATGAGCAGTTCTTC	CSASSGNNEQFF
TRBV5-1	TRBD2	18	NA	TRBJ2-1	TGCGCCAGCAGCCCCGTCCCACCGACTAGCGGGGGTTACAATGAGCAGTTCTTC	CASSPVPPTSGGYNEQFF
TRBV19	NA	15	NA	TRBJ2-3	TGTGCCAGTAGTATCGTAGCAGGGGGCACAGATACGCAGTATTTT	CASSIVAGGTDTQYF
TRBV19	TRBD1	15	once	TRBJ2-2	TGTGCCAGTAGTATAGGAGGGGGCCACACCGGGGAGCTGTTTTTT	CASSIGGGHTGELFF
TRBV6-1	NA	15	NA	TRBJ1-3	TGTGCCAGCAACTGGGTTCGGAGCTCTGGAAACACCATATATTTT	CASNWVRSSGNTIYF
TRBV7-8	TRBD1	15	NA	TRBJ2-7	TGTGCCAGCAGCCCGGGACAGGGGAGCCGCTACGAGCAGTACTTC	CASSPGQGSRYEQYF
TRBV5-1	NA	15	few	TRBJ2-3	TGCGCCAGCAGCCGCGCGGCAGGGGCGGCAGATACGCAGTATTTT	CASSRAAGAADTQYF
TRBV4-3	TRBD1	15	NA	TRBJ2-7	TGCGCCAGCAGCCTTGACAGGGGGAGGCCCTACGAGCAGTACTTC	CASSLDRGRPYEQYF
TRBV6-5	TRBD1	15	NA	TRBJ2-7	TGTGCCAGCAGTTACCACGGGACAGGGGGAAACGAGCAGTACTTC	CASSYHGTGGNEQYF
TRBV20-1	NA	10	once	TRBJ2-3	TGCAGTGCTCCCGTGGATACGCAGTATTTT	CSAPVDTQYF
TRBV9	TRBD1	14	NA	TRBJ1-1	TGTGCCAGCAGCGGGGGGGACAGCAACACTGAAGCTTTCTTT	CASSGGDSNTEAFF
TRBV27	TRBD1	15	NA	TRBJ1-1	TGTGCCAGCAGTTCCCGACAGGGAAGGAACACTGAAGCTTTCTTT	CASSSRQGRNTEAFF
TRBV9	TRBD1	16	NA	TRBJ2-7	TGTGCCAGCAGCGTAGCGGGGACAGGGGCCCTTGAAGAGCAGTACTTC	CASSVAGTGALEEQYF
TRBV28	TRBD1	15	NA	TRBJ1-5	TGTGCCAGCAGTTCCGGACAGGGCGGCAATCAGCCCCAGCATTTT	CASSSGQGGNQPQHF
TRBV18	TRBD2	18	NA	TRBJ2-1	TGTGCCAGCTCACCACGAGCTAGCGGGGGGGCCGATCTTAATGAGCAGTTCTTC	CASSPRASGGADLNEQFF
TRBV7-3	TRBD2	17	NA	TRBJ2-3	TGTGCCAGCAGCCCCACGGGGGGTAGCGGGAGAACAGATACGCAGTATTTT	CASSPTGGSGRTDTQYF
TRBV10-3	TRBD2	15	NA	TRBJ2-3	TGTGCCATCAGCCCCGGGGGGGTGGGGACAGATACGCAGTATTTT	CAISPGGVGTDTQYF
TRBV18	TRBD2	16	few	TRBJ2-1	TGTGCCAGCTCACCCTCCGGTGCGGGGGAGAGGAATGAGCAGTTCTTC	CASSPSGAGERNEQFF
TRBV4-3	TRBD1	18	NA	TRBJ2-7	TGCGCCAGCAGCCAAGAGTTTGTTAAGGGACAGCCCTCCTACGAGCAGTACTTC	CASSQEFVKGQPSYEQYF
TRBV2	NA	15	few	TRBJ2-3	TGTGCCAGCAGTGAAAGGGACTTCCGCACAGATACGCAGTATTTT	CASSERDFRTDTQYF
TRBV6-6	TRBD1	15	NA	TRBJ2-5	TGTGCCAGCACCCGGGACAGGGGGAACCAAGAGACCCAGTACTTC	CASTRDRGNQETQYF
TRBV4-2	TRBD1	14	NA	TRBJ1-5	TGTGCCAGCAGCCCCGGGACAGAAAATCAGCCCCAGCATTTT	CASSPGTENQPQHF
TRBV2	NA	11	few	TRBJ1-2	TGTGCCAGCAGTTGGGCCTATGGCTACACCTTC	CASSWAYGYTF
TRBV28	TRBD2	17	NA	TRBJ2-4	TGTGCCAGCAGTCGGCCGGGACTAGCGGACGGGGTTGGCATTCAGTACTTC	CASSRPGLADGVGIQYF
TRBV4-3	NA	16	NA	TRBJ2-7	TGCGCCAGCAGCCAAGATCATCAGGGGCCATCCTACGAGCAGTACTTC	CASSQDHQGPSYEQYF
TRBV5-1	TRBD2	14	NA	TRBJ2-5	TGCGCCGTGTCCCGCGGGGGGTCCCAAGAGACCCAGTACTTC	CAVSRGGSQETQYF
TRBV5-1	TRBD1	17	few	TRBJ1-2	TGCGCCAGCAGCTTGGGTACAGGGGGGACCTTCAACTATGGCTACACCTTC	CASSLGTGGTFNYGYTF
TRBV2	TRBD2	11	NA	TRBJ2-1	TGTGCCAGCAGACTAGCGCGCGAGCAGTTCTTC	CASRLAREQFF
TRBV19	NA	13	NA	TRBJ2-7	TGTGCCAGTAGTTCCGACAGGACCCACGAGCAGTACTTC	CASSSDRTHEQYF
TRBV5-1	TRBD2	16	NA	TRBJ2-3	TGCGCCAGCAGCTCCACTAGCGGGGATTACACAGATACGCAGTATTTT	CASSSTSGDYTDTQYF
TRBV6-1	NA	14	NA	TRBJ2-3	TGTGCCAGCACTCACCCCGGGACATCAGATACGCAGTATTTT	CASTHPGTSDTQYF
TRBV7-2	TRBD1	15	few	TRBJ2-7	TGTGCCAGCAGCTCACCGGGACAGGGTACCTACGAGCAGTACTTC	CASSSPGQGTYEQYF